This T cell receptor (beta chain) was obtained from a study of blood T cell repertoires in COVID-19. The CDR3 sequence is 13 residues long. V gave up 6 bases and J gave up 5 bases; unmatched junction bases: 6. Germline values: CDR1 WNHNN, CDR2 SYGVQD (reference sequence). Clones were sequenced by immunoSEQ multiplex PCR, and TCRdb holds only the in-frame ones, with some missing. The repertoire holds 150,000 or so clones, with around 90% as singletons. This clonotype was sampled from a human donor in a cohort sampled during active COVID-19. Sequencing was performed on peripheral blood. The J gene is TRBJ2-5, the V gene TRBV10-1, with 7 bases matching TRBD1. CDR3 in amino acids: CASSGTGEETQYF. The CDR3 DNA follows: TGCGCCAGCAGCGGAACAGGGGAGGAGACCCAGTACTTC.